The 6 T cell receptor beta chains in this list originate from one sample, sequenced in a study of control samples from healthy donors and cancer patients. Sequencing used immunoSEQ multiplex PCR; TCRdb keeps in-frame clones, though not all of them. The sample lists some 150,000 clones; around 94% were seen once. The specimen was PBMCs. The receptors derive from a man between 60 and 75 years old with colorectal cancer.

This clone was seen a single time. The chain combines TRBV7-2 with TRBJ1-6; 8 bases are a match to TRBD1. The CDR3 consists of 14 residues. Germline CDR1 and CDR2: SGHTA and FQGNSA. Losses at the gene ends were 4 bases for V and 10 bases for J; bases not matched to a gene: 6. The CDR3 region has the DNA TGTGCCAGCAGCTCGACAGGGGCCGGGTCACCCCTCCACTTT. It is translated as CASSSTGAGSPLHF.

This chain uses TRBV19 with TRBJ1-1; weak D call: TRBD1 (5 bases). The length of the CDR3 is 13 residues. Germline CDR1 and CDR2: LNHDA and SQIVND (reference sequence). Trimming left V 6 bases short and J 0 bases short, with 8 bases between. The chain's CDR3 is CASSDRMNTEAFF. The DNA for the CDR3 is TGTGCCAGTAGCGACAGAATGAACACTGAAGCTTTCTTT.

The chain carries TRBV3-1 (or the pseudogene TRBV3-2) and TRBJ1-6; the D is unclear. CDR3 length equals 14 residues. Germline V gene data show CDR1 as LGHDT and CDR2 as YNNKEL (reference sequence). The V end was cut by 4 bases, the J end by 7 bases, with 11 bases between. The chain's CDR3 is CASSPWDDNSPLHF. CDR3 nucleotides: TGTGCCAGCAGCCCATGGGATGACAATTCACCCCTCCACTTT.

The count of this clone is one. The rearrangement joins TRBV18 to TRBJ1-5; 7 bases are a match to TRBD1. This CDR3 has 14 amino acids. Germline trimming cut 4 bases from V and 7 bases from J; bases unmatched to any gene: 7. CDR1 and CDR2 (germline): KGHSH, LQKENI. The CDR3 here is CASSLQGRGQPQHF. CDR3 DNA sequence: TGTGCCAGCTCACTACAGGGGAGGGGACAGCCCCAGCATTTT.

The chain links TRBV6-6 to TRBJ2-3; 10 bases fit TRBD2. The germline CDR1 and CDR2 sequences are MNHNY and SVGAGI (reference sequence). There are 15 residues in the CDR3. Trimming took 5 bases from V and 2 from J; bases not matched to a gene: 4. The CDR3 sequence: CASSKLAGDTDTQYF. In DNA, the CDR3 is TGTGCCAGCAGTAAGCTAGCGGGGGACACAGATACGCAGTATTTT.

V and J are TRBV6-6 and TRBJ1-6; 10 nucleotides line up with TRBD1. Germline values: CDR1 MNHNY, CDR2 SVGAGI (reference sequence). This CDR3 spans 14 amino acids. Germline trimming cut 4 bases from V and 9 bases from J; bases unmatched to any gene: 3. The CDR3 reads CASSSTGGTSPLHF. The CDR3 DNA sequence: TGTGCCAGCAGTTCGACAGGGGGCACTTCACCCCTCCACTTT.